A single sample gave rise to the 16 T cell receptor beta chains below, sequenced in a study of cytomegalovirus exposure and HLA in healthy donors. Researchers ran the PCR with 60 Vbeta and 13 Jbeta primers. Using immunoSEQ multiplex PCR, the repertoire was profiled, and TCRdb retains in-frame clones only, with some absent. The sample carries around 250,000 clones, around nine tenths recorded once. Sequenced input: PBMCs. These receptors were collected from a girl between 2 and 10 years old in good health and CMV-seronegative.

The rearrangement joins TRBV30 to TRBJ1-2; D is uncertain. The V gene lost 0 bases and the J gene lost 4 bases, with 9 bases spanning the gap. The CDR3 runs to 13 residues. Germline V gives CDR1 GTSNPN, CDR2 SVGIG (reference sequence). CDR3 sequence reads: CAWSVGLGYGYTF. In DNA, the CDR3 is TGTGCCTGGAGTGTTGGGCTGGGCTATGGCTACACCTTC.

CDR3 amino acids: CASGGQGLTDTQYF. CDR3 DNA sequence: TGTGCCAGCGGAGGACAGGGGCTCACAGATACGCAGTATTTT. V and J are TRBV27 and TRBJ2-3; 9 bases agree with TRBD1. CDR3 length equals 14 residues. V lost 8 bases to trimming and J lost 2 bases; unmatched junction nucleotides: 5. Germline V gene sequence: CDR1 MNHEY, CDR2 SMNVEV (reference sequence).

This clone came up once. The rearrangement joins TRBV10-3 to TRBJ2-1, with 7 bases lining up with TRBD1. Per the germline V gene, CDR1 is ENHRY and CDR2 is SYGVKD. Trimming removed 6 bases from V and 7 bases from J; junction bases left unmatched: 6. This CDR3 region has 13 residues. The chain's CDR3 is CAIRERQGNEQFF. The CDR3 DNA follows: TGTGCCATCAGGGAACGACAGGGTAATGAGCAGTTCTTC.

The chain employs TRBV10-3 and TRBJ1-1; D is uncertain. This CDR3 contains 13 residues. Germline V CDR1 and CDR2: ENHRY, SYGVKD. The V end was cut by 6 bases, the J end by 1 base, with 9 bases between. CDR3 region: CAISDTSNTEAFF. In DNA, the CDR3 is TGTGCCATCAGCGACACCTCGAACACTGAAGCTTTCTTT.

This rearrangement joins TRBV11-3 to TRBJ2-5, with 9 positions matching TRBD2. The CDR3 totals 14 residues. Per the germline V gene, CDR1 is SGHNT and CDR2 is YENEEA. Trimming took 3 bases from V and 5 from J; bases not matched to a gene: 4. CDR3 residues: CASSFIAGDETQYF. The DNA for the CDR3 is TGTGCCAGCAGCTTTATAGCGGGAGACGAGACCCAGTACTTC.

The count of this clone is one. The rearrangement uses TRBV6-5 and TRBJ2-5, with 7 bases lining up with TRBD2. J lost 5 bases, V lost 11 bases, and 8 bases had no gene match. Germline V lookup: CDR1 MNHEY, CDR2 SVGAGI. CDR3 length: 12 amino acids. The CDR3 nucleotides are TGTGCCGTTACTAGCGTGTCTGAGACCCAGTACTTC. Translation gives CAVTSVSETQYF.

The rearrangement links TRBV5-1 to TRBJ2-3; D is unresolved. V lost 0 bases and J 2 bases, leaving 7 bases between the germline ends. Germline-derived CDR1 and CDR2 are SGHRS and YFSETQ. The length of the CDR3 is 14 residues. CDR3 protein: CASSLDTATDTQYF. The CDR3 coding sequence is TGCGCCAGCAGCTTGGACACCGCCACAGATACGCAGTATTTT.

CDR3 loop: CASSFSGTGTGELFF. The CDR3, as DNA: TGTGCCAGCAGCTTTAGCGGGACGGGCACCGGGGAGCTGTTTTTT. This rearrangement joins TRBV11-2 to TRBJ2-2; 8 positions match TRBD2. The CDR3 loop spans 15 amino acids. Germline CDR1 and CDR2: SGHAT and FQNNGV. The J segment lost 4 bases and the V segment lost 3 bases, leaving 4 bases of the junction unmatched.

This chain's CDR3 is CAWSVGSRQPQHF. CDR3 nucleotides: TGTGCCTGGAGTGTCGGGTCGAGGCAGCCCCAGCATTTT. This chain links TRBV30 with TRBJ1-5; D ambiguous. Germline V gene data show CDR1 as GTSNPN and CDR2 as SVGIG (reference sequence). The CDR3 runs 13 residues. Trimming removed 0 bases from V and 7 bases from J, with 10 bases in between.

The chain joins TRBV6-1 to TRBJ2-2; D perhaps matches TRBD2 (6 bases). V was pared by 2 bases and J by 2 bases, with 15 bases between. In germline, CDR1 is MNHNS, CDR2 SASEGT. The CDR3 runs 17 residues. The CDR3, as DNA: TGTGCCAGCAGTGAACGTAGTGGGGGACTCAACACCGGGGAGCTGTTTTTT. As protein: CASSERSGGLNTGELFF.

V usage is TRBV5-1 and J usage is TRBJ2-3; weak D call: TRBD2 (5 bases). From germline, CDR1 is SGHRS and CDR2 YFSETQ. The CDR3 runs to 15 residues. V lost 4 bases, J lost 3 bases, and 15 bases lay in between. Here the CDR3 reads CASSLEVTGTDTQYF. CDR3 in DNA: TGCGCCAGCAGCCTGGAAGTGACGGGAACAGATACGCAGTATTTT.

About this clone: The junction departs from germline at one end; a sequencing error may be responsible. This chain joins TRBV7-9 and TRBJ2-3; D remains unclear. This CDR3 comprises 14 residues. Germline V gene data show CDR1 as SEHNR and CDR2 as FQNEAQ (reference sequence). DNA for the CDR3: TGTTCCAGCAGCTTAGTAGTTAGCACAGATACGCAGTATTTT. It encodes CSSSLVVSTDTQYF.

The V and J genes are TRBV18 and TRBJ1-6; D ambiguous. Trimming removed 6 bases from V and 9 bases from J, with 9 bases in between. Germline-derived CDR1 and CDR2 are KGHSH and LQKENI. The CDR3 contains 12 residues. This CDR3 reads CASSSGSSPLHF. The CDR3 DNA sequence: TGTGCCAGCTCTTCGGGGAGTTCACCCCTCCACTTT.

This chain connects TRBV7-2 to TRBJ1-1, with 7 bases fitting TRBD1. Germline loops: CDR1 SGHTA, CDR2 FQGNSA. The CDR3 consists of 17 residues. After removal of 5 bases from V and 2 bases from J, the junction contained 14 bases not matched to a gene. The CDR3 spells CASSKEGTARVNTEAFF. The CDR3 nucleotides are TGTGCCAGCAGCAAAGAAGGGACAGCCAGGGTCAACACTGAAGCTTTCTTT.

The V gene is TRBV7-9, the J gene TRBJ2-2, with D perhaps matching TRBD1 (6 bases). The V gene lost 5 bases and the J gene lost 0 bases, with 13 bases spanning the gap. CDR1 and CDR2 from the germline V gene are SEHNR and FQNEAQ (reference sequence). The CDR3 is made up of 16 amino acids. Here the CDR3 DNA reads TGTGCCAGCAGCCCTGACAGGTCCGCGAACACCGGGGAGCTGTTTTTT. This codes for CASSPDRSANTGELFF.

The genes are TRBV28 and TRBJ2-2; the D is unclear. The germline CDR1 and CDR2 sequences are MDHEN and SYDVKM. This CDR3 has 14 amino acids. Trimming cost V 6 bases and J 6 bases, with 14 bases left between them. The CDR3 sequence is CASRLPQRPGELFF. The CDR3 nucleotides are TGTGCCAGCAGGCTACCCCAGCGTCCCGGGGAGCTGTTTTTT.